Below are 24 T cell receptor beta chains sequenced from a single sample in a study of T cell responses to AZD1222 COVID-19 vaccine. Some clones are missing from TCRdb's copy, which holds only in-frame ones; the method was immunoSEQ multiplex PCR. The data contain over 100,000 clones, approximately 84% of them seen just once; the ten biggest clones take up over 15%. The starting material was peripheral blood, obtained on day 0 of AZD1222 vaccination. The origin of the receptors is an adult in good health.

The rearrangement uses TRBV29-1 and TRBJ2-2; a possible D gene is TRBD1 (6 bases). Trimming pared 4 bases from V and 1 base from J, leaving 19 bases between. Germline values: CDR1 SQVTM, CDR2 ANQGSEA. This CDR3 comprises 17 residues. CDR3 region: CSVGILRGGMNTGELFF. The CDR3 coding sequence is TGCAGCGTTGGAATTTTAAGAGGGGGAATGAACACCGGGGAGCTGTTTTTT.

The V and J genes are TRBV7-2 and TRBJ1-6; D uncertain. Germline CDR1 reads SGHTA; CDR2 reads FQGNSA. The CDR3 has 13 residues. Trimming took 1 base from V and 9 from J, leaving 7 bases between them. The chain's CDR3 is CASSLDGVSPLHF. CDR3 in DNA: TGTGCCAGCAGCTTAGATGGGGTTTCACCCCTCCACTTT.

The genes are TRBV7-6 and TRBJ1-3, with 9 nucleotides matching TRBD1. The CDR3 sequence is 17 residues long. V shed 1 base, J shed 3 bases, and the junction held 7 bases outside the gene matches. Germline assignment: CDR1 SGHVS and CDR2 FNYEAQ. The CDR3 loop is CASSLGPQGAVGNTIYF. The CDR3 nucleotides read TGTGCCAGCAGCTTAGGACCACAGGGGGCTGTTGGAAACACCATATATTTT.

This clone was picked up one time. The CDR3 is CASSPYRDHGERQPQHF. CDR3 in DNA: TGTGCCAGCTCACCCTATCGGGACCACGGCGAGCGGCAGCCCCAGCATTTT. The chain uses TRBV18 and TRBJ1-5; possibly TRBD1 for D (5 bases). Germline CDR1 reads KGHSH; CDR2 reads LQKENI. Trimming took off 3 bases at V and 7 bases at J, with 22 bases between the two ends. The CDR3 has 17 residues.

The chain carries TRBV7-3 and TRBJ2-3; D unresolved. Trimming pared 6 bases from V and 0 bases from J, leaving 13 bases between. The CDR3 runs to 15 residues. CDR1 and CDR2 from the germline V gene are SGHTA and FQGTGA. Here the CDR3 DNA reads TGTGCCAGCAGTCTCTCTGCAGCAAGCACAGATACGCAGTATTTT. Protein product: CASSLSAASTDTQYF. Full variable domain (outside the CDR3, taken from reference TRBV7-3 and TRBJ2-3): GAGVSQTPSNKVTEKGKYVELRCDPISGHTALYWYRQSLGQGPEFLIYFQGTGAADDSGLPNDRFFAVRPEGSVSTLKIQRTERGDSAVYLCASSLSAASTDTQYFGPGTRLTVL.

The chain employs TRBV6-2 or TRBV6-3 and TRBJ1-6, with D tentatively TRBD1 (5 bases). V gave up 3 bases and J gave up 0 bases, with 24 bases separating them. Looked up from germline, CDR1 is MNHEY and CDR2 is SVGEGT. The CDR3 totals 21 residues. CDR3 sequence reads: CASSYSPGTALRSSYNSPLHF. The CDR3 DNA reads as TGTGCCAGCAGTTATTCTCCCGGGACGGCCTTGAGGAGCTCCTATAATTCACCCCTCCACTTT.

This chain joins TRBV9 and TRBJ2-3; D is undetermined. Germline CDR1 is SGDLS and CDR2 is YYNGEE. V was cut by 0 bases and J by 1 base, with 12 bases left in between. The CDR3 totals 16 residues. Here the CDR3 reads CASSVGGALRTDTQYF. DNA for the CDR3: TGTGCCAGCAGCGTAGGAGGTGCTCTTCGCACAGATACGCAGTATTTT. The entire variable domain, with the rest obtained from reference TRBV9 and TRBJ2-3, is as follows: DSGVTQTPKHLITATGQRVTLRCSPRSGDLSVYWYQQSLDQGLQFLIQYYNGEERAKGNILERFSAQQFPDLHSELNLSSLELGDSALYFCASSVGGALRTDTQYFGPGTRLTVL.

The chain joins TRBV6-1 to TRBJ1-2; TRBD1 is a possible D gene (6 bases). V was clipped by 1 base and J by 6 bases, with 15 bases between them. The germline V gene encodes CDR1 MNHNS and CDR2 SASEGT. This CDR3 contains 15 residues. The CDR3 nucleotides read TGTGCCAGCAGTGAAGAGGCGGGAGCAGGGGATGGCTACACCTTC. Amino acid sequence: CASSEEAGAGDGYTF.

V is TRBV3-1 (or the pseudogene TRBV3-2) and J is TRBJ2-3; 7 bases agree with TRBD2. The J segment lost 0 bases and the V segment lost 1 base, leaving 7 bases of the junction unmatched. CDR1 is LGHDT, CDR2 YNNKEL, per germline (reference sequence). The CDR3 is 17 residues long. CDR3: CASSQGSGLFSTDTQYF. As DNA, the CDR3 is TGTGCCAGCAGCCAAGGGTCGGGACTATTTAGCACAGATACGCAGTATTTT.

This CDR3 reads CASSPGSSYGYTF. The CDR3 DNA reads as TGTGCCAGCAGCCCAGGATCTAGTTATGGCTACACCTTC. This chain links TRBV9 with TRBJ1-2, with D unresolved. CDR1 SGDLS and CDR2 YYNGEE come from the germline V gene. The CDR3 loop spans 13 amino acids. V lost 4 bases and J lost 5, with 12 bases in between.

This chain connects TRBV4-3 to TRBJ1-5, with D hard to call. The CDR3 length is 13 residues. Germline V CDR1 and CDR2: LGHNA, YSLEER. The ends were cut back, 0 bases at V and 6 bases at J, with 6 bases in the middle. The CDR3 coding sequence is TGCGCCAGCAGCCAAGATATAGGTCAGCCCCAGCATTTT. This sequence encodes CASSQDIGQPQHF.

The chain combines TRBV24-1 with TRBJ2-1, with 10 bases that match TRBD2. The J segment lost 10 bases and the V segment lost 0 bases, leaving 8 bases of the junction unmatched. Germline assignment: CDR1 KGHDR and CDR2 SFDVKD. CDR3 length equals 16 residues. DNA for the CDR3: TGTGCCACCAGTGATTTGCGACTAGCGGGTGAAAGGGAGCAGTTCTTC. Its protein is CATSDLRLAGEREQFF.

The rearrangement joins TRBV2 to TRBJ2-7; 8 bases match TRBD1. The J segment lost 0 bases and the V segment lost 8 bases, leaving 6 bases of the junction unmatched. Germline-derived CDR1 and CDR2 are SNHLY and FYNNEI. CDR3 length equals 14 residues. Here the CDR3 DNA reads TGTGCCAGCGCGAGACAGGGGAGCTCCTACGAGCAGTACGTC. This translates into CASARQGSSYEQYV.

The chain carries TRBV12-5 and TRBJ1-1; D is ambiguous. The CDR3 totals 13 residues. Trimming removed 2 bases at V and 9 bases at J, with 13 bases between. Germline CDR1 LGHNT, CDR2 FRNRAP. The CDR3 coding sequence is TGTGCTAGTGGTTTGTGGCCAGCCAGAAAAGCTTTCTTT. Its translation is CASGLWPARKAFF.

The rearrangement links TRBV7-8 to TRBJ2-1; 9 bases match TRBD2. The junction had 6 bases not matched to a gene; V was cut back by 4 bases and J by 2 bases. The CDR3 covers 16 residues. Per germline, CDR1 SGHVS and CDR2 FQNEAQ. The CDR3 DNA follows: TGTGCCAGCAGCTCCAGCGGGGGGCTCCCCTACAATGAGCAGTTCTTC. Residues: CASSSSGGLPYNEQFF.

The chain links TRBV6-5 to TRBJ1-1, with D uncertain. The CDR3 is 13 residues long. Trimming stripped 7 bases from V and 4 bases from J, with 13 bases between. From germline, CDR1 is MNHEY and CDR2 SVGAGI. The CDR3, as DNA: TGTGCCAGCACCCGCCCCGGAGGCACTGAAGCTTTCTTT. Translated: CASTRPGGTEAFF.

The chain joins TRBV5-5 to TRBJ1-2, with D possibly TRBD1 on 5 matching bases. This CDR3 has 13 residues. CDR1 is SGHKS, CDR2 YYEKEE, per germline (reference sequence). V was pared by 3 bases and J by 2 bases, with 8 bases between. DNA for the CDR3: TGTGCCAGCAGCTCGGGGGAGAACTATGGCTACACCTTC. Amino acids: CASSSGENYGYTF.

The CDR3 is CASSAGYSNQPQHF. The CDR3 nucleotides read TGCGCCAGCAGTGCCGGATATAGCAATCAGCCCCAGCATTTT. V and J are TRBV10-2 and TRBJ1-5; D unclear. Germline values: CDR1 WSHSY, CDR2 SAAADI. The V end lost 4 bases, the J end lost 0 bases, and 7 bases lay between the germline ends. The CDR3 contains 14 residues.

This clone has only one observation. V usage is TRBV28 and J usage is TRBJ2-7, with D perhaps TRBD1 or TRBD2 (5 bases each). The germline V and J ends were trimmed by 1 base and 3 bases, with 10 bases remaining between them. The CDR3 length is 14 residues. Germline V lookup: CDR1 MDHEN, CDR2 SYDVKM. CDR3 in amino acids: CASSLSGTNYEQYF. The CDR3 DNA reads as TGTGCCAGCAGTTTATCGGGGACCAACTACGAGCAGTACTTC.

CDR3 bases: TGTGCCAGCAGTTTAGCGGTCCAAGGTGAGCAGTTCTTC. It yields the protein CASSLAVQGEQFF. The V gene is TRBV27, the J gene TRBJ2-1, with unresolved D. Germline CDR1 and CDR2: MNHEY and SMNVEV (reference sequence). The CDR3 sequence is 13 residues long. Trimming stripped 2 bases from V and 9 bases from J, with 11 bases between.

The chain has TRBV6-5 and TRBJ1-2, with TRBD1 matching 9 bases. Trimming at V came to 6 bases and at J to 8 bases, leaving 7 bases not matched to a gene. Germline CDR1 MNHEY, CDR2 SVGAGI. This CDR3 comprises 13 residues. CDR3 coding DNA: TGTGCCAGCAGGGGACAGGGCACCTCCGGCTACACCTTC. Its protein product is CASRGQGTSGYTF.

The V call is TRBV11-3, the J call TRBJ2-7; D remains unclear. V was trimmed by 0 bases and J by 3 bases, leaving 9 bases between them. Germline CDR1 is SGHNT and CDR2 is YENEEA. The CDR3 consists of 14 residues. CDR3 amino acids: CASSLDGPVYEQYF. As DNA, the CDR3 is TGTGCCAGCAGCTTAGATGGCCCCGTCTACGAGCAGTACTTC.

The chain joins TRBV6-2 or TRBV6-3 to TRBJ2-7, with TRBD2 matching 9 bases. Germline lookup yields CDR1 MNHEY and CDR2 SVGEGT. With V trimmed by 2 bases and J by 6 bases, 2 bases remained unmatched. CDR3 length: 13 amino acids. CDR3 in amino acids: CASSYLAGFEQYV. The DNA for the CDR3 is TGTGCCAGCAGTTACCTAGCGGGGTTCGAGCAGTACGTC.

This clone was recorded only once. The rearrangement joins TRBV7-9 to TRBJ1-2; D not certain. The CDR3 spans 12 residues. Trimming took off 1 base at V and 4 bases at J, with 4 bases between the two ends. Germline CDR1 reads SEHNR; CDR2 reads FQNEAQ (reference sequence). The chain's CDR3 is CASSLEPYGYTF. The CDR3 nucleotides are TGTGCCAGCAGCTTAGAGCCCTATGGCTACACCTTC.